This is a list of T cell receptor beta chains from one sample in a study of blood T cell repertoires in COVID-19. The assay was immunoSEQ multiplex PCR, and TCRdb's table has in-frame clones only and misses some. The data contain hundreds of thousands of clones, around 84% of them seen just once; the ten biggest clones take up around 5%. The sequenced sample was PBMCs or T cells enriched from blood (not recorded which). These receptors were collected from a man in his forties who had been exposed to COVID-19. Each CDR3 is given with its conserved first and last residue. The order of the fields is J gene, D gene, clone size, V gene, CDR3 DNA, CDR3 protein. The D gene is left open where the match is weak. Only part of the rows carry a size: once, few, many, or a class if the clone is expanded.

J gene: TRBJ2-3; D gene: .; clone size: .; V gene: TRBV7-9; CDR3 DNA: TGTGCCAGCATGGGGGGGCGCACAGATACGCAGTATTTT; CDR3 protein: CASMGGRTDTQYF
J gene: TRBJ2-5; D gene: .; clone size: .; V gene: TRBV9; CDR3 DNA: TGTGCCAGCAGCGTAGCTTTGGAGGGGCCCCCAGAGACCCAGTACTTC; CDR3 protein: CASSVALEGPPETQYF
J gene: TRBJ2-3; D gene: TRBD2; clone size: .; V gene: TRBV11-2; CDR3 DNA: TGTGCCAGCAGCCGACTGATAATACTAGCGGGAGGGCGCACAGATACGCAGTATTTT; CDR3 protein: CASSRLIILAGGRTDTQYF
J gene: TRBJ1-2; D gene: .; clone size: .; V gene: TRBV30; CDR3 DNA: TGTGCCTGGAGTAGCGGTTTCGCTGGCTACACCTTC; CDR3 protein: CAWSSGFAGYTF
J gene: TRBJ1-2; D gene: TRBD1; clone size: many; V gene: TRBV28; CDR3 DNA: TGTGCCACCGGGACAGGATGGGACTATGGCTACACCTTC; CDR3 protein: CATGTGWDYGYTF
J gene: TRBJ1-2; D gene: TRBD1; clone size: .; V gene: TRBV5-5; CDR3 DNA: TGTGCCAGCAGCATAGCCGGGACAGACCTCAACTATGGCTACACCTTC; CDR3 protein: CASSIAGTDLNYGYTF
J gene: TRBJ1-4; D gene: .; clone size: .; V gene: TRBV11-2; CDR3 DNA: TGTGCCAGCAGCTTAGAACAGGAGAATGAAAAACTGTTTTTT; CDR3 protein: CASSLEQENEKLFF
J gene: TRBJ2-3; D gene: .; clone size: .; V gene: TRBV30; CDR3 DNA: TGTGCCTGGAGTCTGGGGCAGGGGAGCACAGATACGCAGTATTTT; CDR3 protein: CAWSLGQGSTDTQYF
J gene: TRBJ2-1; D gene: TRBD1; clone size: .; V gene: TRBV29-1; CDR3 DNA: TGCAGCGTCCTCCTTCGGGACAGCCCCTACAATGAGCAGTTCTTC; CDR3 protein: CSVLLRDSPYNEQFF
J gene: TRBJ2-7; D gene: .; clone size: .; V gene: TRBV11-2; CDR3 DNA: TGTGCCAGCAGCTCAACCTACGAGCAGTACTTC; CDR3 protein: CASSSTYEQYF
J gene: TRBJ1-2; D gene: TRBD1; clone size: .; V gene: TRBV12-3/TRBV12-4; CDR3 DNA: TGTGCCAGCACTGGACAGGGGGCGGGCTACACCTTC; CDR3 protein: CASTGQGAGYTF
J gene: TRBJ2-1; D gene: .; clone size: .; V gene: TRBV7-6; CDR3 DNA: TGTGCCAGCAGCCCAGGGACTGGACGAGCGTTCTTC; CDR3 protein: CASSPGTGRAFF
J gene: TRBJ2-1; D gene: .; clone size: .; V gene: TRBV19; CDR3 DNA: TGTGCCAGTATGGGACGGGAGAGACTCAATGAGCAGTTCTTC; CDR3 protein: CASMGRERLNEQFF
J gene: TRBJ1-2; D gene: .; clone size: .; V gene: TRBV29-1; CDR3 DNA: TGCAGCGTTGAAGATAGTAACTATGGCTACACCTTC; CDR3 protein: CSVEDSNYGYTF
J gene: TRBJ1-1; D gene: .; clone size: .; V gene: TRBV5-6; CDR3 DNA: TGTGCCAGCAGCTTTCATCCGGGCACTGAAGCTTTCTTT; CDR3 protein: CASSFHPGTEAFF
J gene: TRBJ2-7; D gene: TRBD2; clone size: .; V gene: TRBV4-1; CDR3 DNA: TGCGCCAGCAGCCATTTCGGGCGGGAGTACGAGCAGTACTTC; CDR3 protein: CASSHFGREYEQYF
J gene: TRBJ2-1; D gene: TRBD1; clone size: .; V gene: TRBV7-6; CDR3 DNA: TGTGCCAGCAGCTCGCGGACAGGGATAAACAATGAGCAGTTCTTC; CDR3 protein: CASSSRTGINNEQFF
J gene: TRBJ1-5; D gene: TRBD1; clone size: .; V gene: TRBV30; CDR3 DNA: TGTGCCTGGAACAGGGGGCATCAGCCCCAGCATTTT; CDR3 protein: CAWNRGHQPQHF
J gene: TRBJ1-3; D gene: .; clone size: many; V gene: TRBV15; CDR3 DNA: TGTGCCACCAGCACTAGCGGAAACACCATATATTTT; CDR3 protein: CATSTSGNTIYF
J gene: TRBJ2-5; D gene: .; clone size: .; V gene: TRBV6-2/TRBV6-3; CDR3 DNA: TGTGCCAGCAGCGGGCCAGAGACCCAGTACTTC; CDR3 protein: CASSGPETQYF
J gene: TRBJ1-1; D gene: TRBD1; clone size: .; V gene: TRBV28; CDR3 DNA: TGTGCCAGACAGGGGATCTCTGAAGCTTTCTTT; CDR3 protein: CARQGISEAFF
J gene: TRBJ1-4; D gene: .; clone size: .; V gene: TRBV18; CDR3 DNA: TGTGCCAGCTCACGGGCCAACAATGAAAAACTGTTTTTT; CDR3 protein: CASSRANNEKLFF
J gene: TRBJ1-5; D gene: .; clone size: .; V gene: TRBV19; CDR3 DNA: TGTGCCAGTAGTATAGGGCCCGGACAAAGTACTAATCAGCCCCAGCATTTT; CDR3 protein: CASSIGPGQSTNQPQHF
J gene: TRBJ2-2; D gene: .; clone size: .; V gene: TRBV5-1; CDR3 DNA: TGCGCCAGCAGCCCTAACACCGGGGAGCTGTTTTTT; CDR3 protein: CASSPNTGELFF
J gene: TRBJ1-2; D gene: .; clone size: .; V gene: TRBV7-8; CDR3 DNA: TGTGCCAGTTCAGGACACCTCTATGGCTACACCTTC; CDR3 protein: CASSGHLYGYTF
J gene: TRBJ1-2; D gene: .; clone size: .; V gene: TRBV19; CDR3 DNA: TGTGCCAGTAGTTCCCACAGGGTTAAGGGCTACACCTTC; CDR3 protein: CASSSHRVKGYTF
J gene: TRBJ2-1; D gene: TRBD2; clone size: .; V gene: TRBV5-4; CDR3 DNA: TGTGCCAGCAGCTTTTCCAGGACTAGCGGGAGGTTCAGGGGCAATGAGCAGTTCTTC; CDR3 protein: CASSFSRTSGRFRGNEQFF
J gene: TRBJ1-1; D gene: TRBD1; clone size: .; V gene: TRBV7-9; CDR3 DNA: TGTGCCAGCAGCACCCAGACAGGGGTGAACGTCGGCGAAGCTTTCTTT; CDR3 protein: CASSTQTGVNVGEAFF
J gene: TRBJ2-7; D gene: .; clone size: few; V gene: TRBV19; CDR3 DNA: TGTGCCAGTAGTATAGCGGGAGATTACGAGCAGTACTTC; CDR3 protein: CASSIAGDYEQYF
J gene: TRBJ2-7; D gene: TRBD1; clone size: .; V gene: TRBV12-3/TRBV12-4; CDR3 DNA: TGTGCCAGCAGGACAGGGTACGAGCAGTACTTC; CDR3 protein: CASRTGYEQYF
J gene: TRBJ1-2; D gene: .; clone size: .; V gene: TRBV18; CDR3 DNA: TGTGCCAGCTCACCGGTCGCCAGCTATGGCTACACCTTC; CDR3 protein: CASSPVASYGYTF
J gene: TRBJ2-2; D gene: .; clone size: .; V gene: TRBV29-1; CDR3 DNA: TGCAGCGTTGTGGACAGGAACACCGGGGAGCTGTTTTTT; CDR3 protein: CSVVDRNTGELFF
J gene: TRBJ1-1; D gene: TRBD1; clone size: once; V gene: TRBV3-1/TRBV3-2; CDR3 DNA: TGTGCCAGCAGCCCATCCCCAGGGGGCGGAACTGAAGCTTTCTTT; CDR3 protein: CASSPSPGGGTEAFF
J gene: TRBJ2-6; D gene: .; clone size: .; V gene: TRBV12-3/TRBV12-4; CDR3 DNA: TGTGCCAGCAGCCCGGCTGGGGCCAACGTCCTGACTTTC; CDR3 protein: CASSPAGANVLTF
J gene: TRBJ2-2; D gene: TRBD2; clone size: .; V gene: TRBV20-1; CDR3 DNA: TGCAGTGCTAGTTCAATAGCGGGATCCGGGGAGCTGTTTTTT; CDR3 protein: CSASSIAGSGELFF
J gene: TRBJ1-2; D gene: .; clone size: .; V gene: TRBV5-6; CDR3 DNA: TGTGCCAGCAGCTCCCGGGATGGCTACACCTTC; CDR3 protein: CASSSRDGYTF
J gene: TRBJ1-1; D gene: .; clone size: few; V gene: TRBV30; CDR3 DNA: TGTGCCTGGAGCTCCTGGGGCGGGAACACTGAAGCTTTCTTT; CDR3 protein: CAWSSWGGNTEAFF
J gene: TRBJ2-5; D gene: .; clone size: .; V gene: TRBV25-1; CDR3 DNA: TGTGCCAGCAGTGAATCCGTCGGCTTCGGGGTGAGGGAGTACTTC; CDR3 protein: CASSESVGFGVREYF
J gene: TRBJ2-1; D gene: .; clone size: .; V gene: TRBV7-8; CDR3 DNA: TGTGCCAGCAGCTTAATAGATGGGGGCAGGGAGCAGTTCTTC; CDR3 protein: CASSLIDGGREQFF
J gene: TRBJ2-3; D gene: .; clone size: .; V gene: TRBV7-5; CDR3 DNA: TGTGTCAGAAGCTTACCCCGGGGGGGGGTCACAGATACGCAGTATTTT; CDR3 protein: CVRSLPRGGVTDTQYF
J gene: TRBJ2-1; D gene: TRBD2; clone size: .; V gene: TRBV3-1/TRBV3-2; CDR3 DNA: TGTGCCAGCTCCGCGACTAGCGGGAGAACCAATGAGCAGTTCTTC; CDR3 protein: CASSATSGRTNEQFF
J gene: TRBJ1-1; D gene: TRBD1; clone size: .; V gene: TRBV11-3; CDR3 DNA: TGTGCCACCTCTGGGACAGACACTGAAGCTTTCTTT; CDR3 protein: CATSGTDTEAFF
J gene: TRBJ2-2; D gene: .; clone size: few; V gene: TRBV19; CDR3 DNA: TGTGCCAGTACCCAAGGCGGGGTAACGAACACCGGGGAGCTGTTTTTT; CDR3 protein: CASTQGGVTNTGELFF
J gene: TRBJ2-7; D gene: .; clone size: .; V gene: TRBV11-1; CDR3 DNA: TGTGCCAGCAGCTTCGACAGGTACGAGCAGTACTTC; CDR3 protein: CASSFDRYEQYF
J gene: TRBJ2-3; D gene: TRBD1; clone size: .; V gene: TRBV10-3; CDR3 DNA: TGTGCCATCAGGCCCGCTAAGGGGGCTACAACCACTAGCACAGATACGCAGTATTTT; CDR3 protein: CAIRPAKGATTTSTDTQYF
J gene: TRBJ1-1; D gene: .; clone size: once; V gene: TRBV29-1; CDR3 DNA: TGCAGCGTTGTTCGCAGGGGGAACACTGAAGCTTTCTTT; CDR3 protein: CSVVRRGNTEAFF
J gene: TRBJ2-7; D gene: TRBD2; clone size: .; V gene: TRBV27; CDR3 DNA: TGTGCCAGCAGTGAACTAGCGGGAGGCTACGAGCAGTACTTC; CDR3 protein: CASSELAGGYEQYF
J gene: TRBJ2-1; D gene: .; clone size: once; V gene: TRBV3-1/TRBV3-2; CDR3 DNA: TGTGCCAGCAGCCAATATCTCCAGGACCGGAGGGAGCAGTTCTTC; CDR3 protein: CASSQYLQDRREQFF
J gene: TRBJ2-5; D gene: .; clone size: .; V gene: TRBV5-1; CDR3 DNA: TGCGCCAGCAGCTTGGTGATGGGGAGTGAGACCCAGTACTTC; CDR3 protein: CASSLVMGSETQYF
J gene: TRBJ1-4; D gene: TRBD1; clone size: .; V gene: TRBV29-1; CDR3 DNA: TGCAGCGTTGAAGAATGGACAGGTGAAAAACTGTTTTTT; CDR3 protein: CSVEEWTGEKLFF
J gene: TRBJ1-2; D gene: .; clone size: .; V gene: TRBV2; CDR3 DNA: TGTGCCAGCAGCGGACGGACAGCTAACTATGGCTACACCTTC; CDR3 protein: CASSGRTANYGYTF
J gene: TRBJ1-3; D gene: .; clone size: once; V gene: TRBV3-1/TRBV3-2; CDR3 DNA: TGTGCCAGCAGCCAAGCGGACAGACGCTCTGGAAACACCATATATTTT; CDR3 protein: CASSQADRRSGNTIYF
J gene: TRBJ2-1; D gene: TRBD2; clone size: few; V gene: TRBV30; CDR3 DNA: TGTGCCTGGGGCGGGGGGGCGCAGCAGTTCTTC; CDR3 protein: CAWGGGAQQFF
J gene: TRBJ1-3; D gene: TRBD1; clone size: .; V gene: TRBV18; CDR3 DNA: TGTGCCAGCTCAACGGGCGGGACAGGGCATGAACCCCAGAACACCATATATTTT; CDR3 protein: CASSTGGTGHEPQNTIYF